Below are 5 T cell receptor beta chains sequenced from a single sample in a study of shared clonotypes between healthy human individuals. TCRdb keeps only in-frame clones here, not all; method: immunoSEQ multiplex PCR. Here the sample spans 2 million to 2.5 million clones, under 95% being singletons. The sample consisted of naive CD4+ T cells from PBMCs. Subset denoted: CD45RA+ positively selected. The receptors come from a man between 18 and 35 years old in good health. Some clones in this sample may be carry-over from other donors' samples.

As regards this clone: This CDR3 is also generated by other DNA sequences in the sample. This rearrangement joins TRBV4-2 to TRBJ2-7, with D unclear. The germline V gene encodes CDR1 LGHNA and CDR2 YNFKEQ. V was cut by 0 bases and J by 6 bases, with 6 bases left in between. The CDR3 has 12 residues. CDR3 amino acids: CASSQEDSEQYF. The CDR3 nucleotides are TGTGCCAGCAGCCAAGAGGATAGCGAGCAGTACTTC.

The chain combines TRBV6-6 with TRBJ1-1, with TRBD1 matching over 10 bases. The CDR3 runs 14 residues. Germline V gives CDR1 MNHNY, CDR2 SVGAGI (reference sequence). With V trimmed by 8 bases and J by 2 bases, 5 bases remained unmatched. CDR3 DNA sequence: TGTGCCAGCTGGGGACAGGGGAGAAACACTGAAGCTTTCTTT. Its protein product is CASWGQGRNTEAFF.

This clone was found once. The CDR3 spells CATSRERREDSPLHF. CDR3 coding DNA: TGTGCCACCAGCAGAGAAAGGAGGGAGGATTCACCCCTCCACTTT. The gene calls are TRBV15 and TRBJ1-6; D not resolved. CDR1 and CDR2 (germline): LNHNV, YYDKDF (reference sequence). V was shortened by 0 bases and J by 8 bases, with 11 bases between the two germline ends. CDR3 length: 15 residues.

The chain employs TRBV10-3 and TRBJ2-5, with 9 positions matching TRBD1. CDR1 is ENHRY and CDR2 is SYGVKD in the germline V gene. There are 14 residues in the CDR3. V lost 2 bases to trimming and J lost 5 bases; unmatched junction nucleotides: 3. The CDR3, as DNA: TGTGCCATCAGTGAGGGACAGGGGAGCGAGACCCAGTACTTC. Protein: CAISEGQGSETQYF.

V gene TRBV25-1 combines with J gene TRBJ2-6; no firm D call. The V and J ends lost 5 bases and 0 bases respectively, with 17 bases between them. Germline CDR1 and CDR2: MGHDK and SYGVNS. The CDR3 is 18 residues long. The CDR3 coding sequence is TGTGCCAGCAGTAAGATGAGCTATACTACCTCTGGGGCCAACGTCCTGACTTTC. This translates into CASSKMSYTTSGANVLTF. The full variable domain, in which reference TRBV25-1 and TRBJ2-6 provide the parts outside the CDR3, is EADIYQTPRYLVIGTGKKITLECSQTMGHDKMYWYQQDPGMELHLIHYSYGVNSTEKGDLSSESTVSRIRTEHFPLTLESARPSHTSQYLCASSKMSYTTSGANVLTFGAGSRLTVL.